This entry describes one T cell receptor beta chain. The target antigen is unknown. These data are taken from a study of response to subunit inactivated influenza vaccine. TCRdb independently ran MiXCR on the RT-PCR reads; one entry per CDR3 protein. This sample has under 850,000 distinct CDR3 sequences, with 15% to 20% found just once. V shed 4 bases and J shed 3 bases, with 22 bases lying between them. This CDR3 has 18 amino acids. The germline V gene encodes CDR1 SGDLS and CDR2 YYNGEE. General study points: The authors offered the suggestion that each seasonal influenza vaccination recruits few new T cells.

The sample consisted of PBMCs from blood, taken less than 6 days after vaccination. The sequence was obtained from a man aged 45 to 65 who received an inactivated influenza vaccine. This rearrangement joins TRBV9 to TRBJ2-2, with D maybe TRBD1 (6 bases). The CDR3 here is CASSSPTEGVPDTGELFF. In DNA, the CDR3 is TGTGCCAGCAGCTCACCAACAGAGGGGGTTCCGGACACCGGGGAGCTGTTTTTT.